The subject of this entry is one T cell receptor (beta chain). Trimming took 0 bases from V and 4 from J; bases not matched to a gene: 7. Per the germline V gene, CDR1 is SGDLS and CDR2 is YYNGEE. The CDR3 has 16 amino acids. The sample originates from a study of blood T cell repertoires in COVID-19. Turning to the study itself: Researchers got acute and convalescent COVID-19 samples from the United States, Italy and Spain. PBMCs, B-cell-depleted T cells, or T cells were the source of the cDNA or gDNA that made up the material.

In the original processing: Amplification from reference gene primers served as the basis for estimated nucleated cell counts. Clones were sequenced by immunoSEQ multiplex PCR, and TCRdb holds only the in-frame ones, with some missing. That table furnishes V, J and clone size, whereas the DNA furnished D and trimming. Of about 100,000 clones listed, 88% are singletons. The chain links TRBV9 to TRBJ2-1; 7 bases are a match to TRBD2. Material: peripheral blood. The TCR was taken from a woman in her sixties with acute or convalescent COVID-19. The CDR3 DNA reads TGTGCCAGCAGCGTAGATAGGCTAGCGGTGTACAATGAGCAGTTCTTC. Protein sequence: CASSVDRLAVYNEQFF.